The 25 T cell receptor beta chains given below trace back to one sample, sequenced in a study of T cell repertoires in cytomegalovirus infection. MiXCR, run by TCRdb on the reads, gives a single entry per CDR3 protein. The sample has about 480,000 distinct CDR3 sequences; 30% to 40% are singletons. Their specific antigens are unknown. The sequences come from cultured PBMCs, collected from culture after CMV antigen stimulation. The source is a human donor in good health (CMV status not recorded). Some clones in this sample may be carry-over from other donors' samples.

The chain recombines TRBV12-3 or TRBV12-4 with TRBJ2-2; no clear D gene. Trimming removed 6 bases at V and 1 base at J, with 15 bases between. The CDR3 has 16 amino acids. The CDR3 loop reads CASSPRAPLNTGELFF. CDR3 bases: TGTGCCAGCAGCCCACGGGCGCCCTTGAACACCGGGGAGCTGTTTTTT.

Ten or more counts support this clonotype. This may arise from a read error, as a much more abundant clone is one base away. The chain is built from TRBV19 and TRBJ2-1, with 9 positions matching TRBD2. The CDR3 totals 15 residues. Germline V CDR1 and CDR2: LNHDA, SQIVND (reference sequence). CDR3 sequence reads: CASSISGSSYNEQFF. For the CDR3, the DNA is TGTGCCAGCAGTATTAGCGGGAGCTCCTACAATGAGCAGTTCTTC.

This chain connects TRBV2 to TRBJ2-2; D is undetermined. The germline CDR1 and CDR2 sequences are SNHLY and FYNNEI. The V and J ends lost 2 bases and 2 bases respectively, with 9 bases between them. This CDR3 comprises 15 residues. CDR3 sequence reads: CASSESRINTGELFF. In DNA, the CDR3 is TGTGCCAGCAGTGAAAGTAGAATAAACACCGGGGAGCTGTTTTTT.

This clonotype has more than one count but fewer than ten. The chain employs TRBV4-3 and TRBJ2-5; D may match TRBD1 or TRBD2 (6 bases each). V lost 3 bases and J 6 bases, leaving 23 bases between the germline ends. This CDR3 contains 17 residues. Germline V lookup: CDR1 LGHNA, CDR2 YSLEER. The CDR3 nucleotides are TGCGCCAGCAGCCAGTCGACGGCACCGGGGGACACCCAGACCCAGTACTTC. Translation: CASSQSTAPGDTQTQYF.

CDR3 residues: CASSVKRGVFF. The CDR3 bases are TGTGCCAGCAGTGTCAAGCGGGGGGTTTTCTTT. This chain uses TRBV2 with TRBJ1-1, with a weak D call TRBD1 (5 bases). CDR3 size: 11 residues. The germline CDR1 and CDR2 sequences are SNHLY and FYNNEI. V shed 4 bases and J shed 13 bases, with 13 bases lying between them.

This clonotype occurred a few times. This chain joins TRBV29-1 and TRBJ2-5; D call uncertain. Trimming pared 2 bases from V and 5 bases from J, leaving 15 bases between. The germline V gene has CDR1 SQVTM and CDR2 ANQGSEA. The length of the CDR3 is 14 residues. The CDR3 reads CSVERESLPETQYF. Here the CDR3 DNA reads TGCAGCGTTGAAAGGGAAAGCTTACCGGAGACCCAGTACTTC.

The genes are TRBV4-3 and TRBJ1-1; 8 nucleotides line up with TRBD1. CDR3 size: 15 residues. V shed 0 bases and J 3 bases; nucleotides not matched to a gene: 3. Looked up from germline, CDR1 is LGHNA and CDR2 is YSLEER. The CDR3: CASSQEPGGYTEAFF. CDR3 coding DNA: TGCGCCAGCAGCCAAGAGCCAGGGGGCTACACTGAAGCTTTCTTT.

This clonotype was found many times. The genes are TRBV4-2 and TRBJ2-3, with TRBD1 as a possible D gene (5 bases). Germline CDR1 LGHNA, CDR2 YNFKEQ. The V end was cut by 1 base, the J end by 2 bases, with 10 bases between. The CDR3 is made up of 15 amino acids. The CDR3 loop is CASSQGTLPTDTQYF. The CDR3 region has the DNA TGTGCCAGCAGCCAAGGGACACTGCCCACAGATACGCAGTATTTT.

The genes are TRBV5-1 and TRBJ2-2; weak D call: TRBD2 (5 bases). The V end lost 0 bases, the J end lost 0 bases, and 9 bases lay between the germline ends. Germline V lookup: CDR1 SGHRS, CDR2 YFSETQ. There are 16 residues in the CDR3. CDR3 sequence reads: CASSLGFGTNTGELFF. The CDR3 bases are TGCGCCAGCAGCTTGGGGTTCGGGACGAACACCGGGGAGCTGTTTTTT.

The V call is TRBV3-1, the J call TRBJ2-3; 9 positions match TRBD2. Germline CDR1 LGHDT, CDR2 YNNKEL (reference sequence). V dropped 4 bases and J dropped 2; count of bases not matched to a gene: 10. The CDR3 runs to 17 residues. The CDR3 spells CASSPPSGLANTDTQYF. The DNA of the CDR3 is TGTGCCAGCAGCCCACCCTCTGGACTAGCGAACACAGATACGCAGTATTTT.

The chain uses TRBV7-9 and TRBJ1-1; no clear D. The CDR3 contains 12 residues. The V gene's germline CDR1 is SEHNR and CDR2 FQNEAQ (reference sequence). V was pared by 0 bases and J by 10 bases, with 9 bases between. Here the CDR3 DNA reads TGTGCCAGCAGCTTAGCGCGGGAGCGAGCTTTCTTT. Translated, it gives CASSLARERAFF.

The chain joins TRBV19 to TRBJ2-2; TRBD2 matches 8 bases. V shed 11 bases and J 8 bases; nucleotides not matched to a gene: 10. The CDR3 sequence is 13 residues long. The germline V gene has CDR1 LNHDA and CDR2 SQIVND (reference sequence). The CDR3 nucleotides are TGTGCCGTAAGCCCCGGGGGGGCAGGGGAGCTGTTTTTT. This sequence encodes CAVSPGGAGELFF.

This clonotype appeared a few times. The J gene is TRBJ2-3, the V gene TRBV6-1, with no clear D. The V gene lost 6 bases and the J gene lost 3 bases, with 10 bases spanning the gap. CDR3 length: 13 amino acids. Germline V gene data show CDR1 as MNHNS and CDR2 as SASEGT. The CDR3 sequence: CASRPRVTDTQYF. The DNA for the CDR3 is TGTGCCAGCAGGCCCCGGGTGACAGATACGCAGTATTTT.

The chain recombines TRBV4-3 with TRBJ2-7; no clear D gene. CDR1 LGHNA and CDR2 YSLEER come from the germline V gene. This CDR3 contains 14 residues. V lost 0 bases and J 10 bases, leaving 16 bases between the germline ends. CDR3 amino acids: CASSQDLISSSQYF. CDR3 coding DNA: TGCGCCAGCAGCCAAGATCTAATTTCCAGCAGTCAGTACTTC.

The chain employs TRBV19 and TRBJ2-1; a possible D gene is TRBD2 (5 bases). The germline V gene has CDR1 LNHDA and CDR2 SQIVND (reference sequence). V lost 10 bases to trimming and J lost 3 bases, with 13 bases between them. The CDR3 has 13 amino acids. The CDR3 bases are TGTGCCACCACCCCTGGAGGCTACAATGAGCAGTTCTTC. Amino acid sequence: CATTPGGYNEQFF.

This chain joins TRBV7-9 and TRBJ1-4; D is undetermined. Germline loops: CDR1 SEHNR, CDR2 FQNEAQ (reference sequence). Trimming left V 2 bases short and J 6 bases short, with 10 bases between. This CDR3 contains 14 residues. CDR3 in amino acids: CASSLSLGDEKLFF. The CDR3 bases are TGTGCCAGCAGCTTATCACTAGGAGATGAAAAACTGTTTTTT.

This clonotype was detected once. This chain joins TRBV6-5 and TRBJ2-5, with D possibly being TRBD1 (5 bases). Looked up from germline, CDR1 is MNHEY and CDR2 is SVGAGI. This CDR3 contains 15 residues. V was pared by 0 bases and J by 5 bases, with 13 bases between. CDR3 protein: CASSYSKSGYETQYF. CDR3 coding DNA: TGTGCCAGCAGTTACTCCAAGTCAGGGTACGAGACCCAGTACTTC.

The sample holds a few counts of this clonotype. The chain carries TRBV7-2 and TRBJ2-7; perhaps D is TRBD1 or TRBD2 (6 bases each). Deletions cut 3 bases from V and 0 bases from J, with 12 bases between. This CDR3 spans 15 amino acids. The V gene's germline CDR1 is SGHTA and CDR2 FQGNSA. In DNA form, the CDR3 reads TGTGCCAGCAGCTTGGAGGGGGGTCTCTCCTACGAGCAGTACGTC. Residues: CASSLEGGLSYEQYV.

The chain employs TRBV27 and TRBJ2-1, with 9 bases matching TRBD2. Germline assignment: CDR1 MNHEY and CDR2 SMNVEV (reference sequence). The length of the CDR3 is 13 residues. With 4 bases clipped from V and 7 bases from J, the junction kept 2 bases outside the gene matches. CDR3 protein: CASSWGLANEQFF. The CDR3 region has the DNA TGTGCCAGCAGTTGGGGACTAGCTAATGAGCAGTTCTTC.

The CDR3 DNA reads TGCGCCAGCAGCCAGGGCGCGCAGGGTTTCGGGGCAGCTTTCTTT. As protein: CASSQGAQGFGAAFF. The chain is built from TRBV4-1 and TRBJ1-1; possibly TRBD1 for D (5 bases). From germline, CDR1 is MGHRA and CDR2 YSYEKL. V shed 3 bases and J shed 10 bases, with 21 bases lying between them. The CDR3 covers 15 residues.

V and J are TRBV7-9 and TRBJ1-1, with no clear D. V was clipped by 5 bases and J by 0 bases, with 7 bases between them. The germline gives CDR1 SEHNR, CDR2 FQNEAQ (reference sequence). The CDR3 length is 13 residues. CDR3 DNA: TGTGCCAGCAGCGTGAGTATGAACACTGAAGCTTTCTTT. Its translation: CASSVSMNTEAFF.

The chain joins TRBV12-5 to TRBJ2-1, with D possibly TRBD2 on 6 matching bases. V shed 0 bases and J shed 3 bases, with 12 bases lying between them. CDR3 length: 16 amino acids. Germline CDR1 reads LGHNT; CDR2 reads FRNRAP. The CDR3 spells CASGLVSGRSYNEQFF. The DNA of the CDR3 is TGTGCTAGTGGTTTGGTGTCCGGGAGAAGCTACAATGAGCAGTTCTTC. The entire variable domain, with the rest obtained from reference TRBV12-5 and TRBJ2-1, is as follows: DARVTQTPRHKVTEMGQEVTMRCQPILGHNTVFWYRQTMMQGLELLAYFRNRAPLDDSGMPKDRFSAEMPDATLATLKIQPSEPRDSAVYFCASGLVSGRSYNEQFFGPGTRLTVL.

The V and J genes are TRBV7-1 and TRBJ2-3; no firm D call. TRBV7-1 is classed as an ORF, of uncertain function. The CDR3 sequence is 13 residues long. Trimming left V 5 bases short and J 2 bases short, with 8 bases between. DNA for the CDR3: TGTGCCAGCAGCGATCCGTTCACAGATACGCAGTATTTT. Protein sequence: CASSDPFTDTQYF.

At least ten counts were recorded for this clonotype. This chain links TRBV7-2 with TRBJ2-7; 16 nucleotides match TRBD2. The J segment lost 4 bases and the V segment lost 5 bases, leaving 5 bases of the junction unmatched. Germline assignment: CDR1 SGHTA and CDR2 FQGNSA. This CDR3 region has 16 residues. CDR3 amino acids: CASSPGTSGRGYEQYF. The CDR3 DNA sequence: TGTGCCAGCAGCCCTGGGACTAGCGGGAGGGGTTACGAGCAGTACTTC.

This clonotype was seen a few times. The V call is TRBV6-6, the J call TRBJ2-3; the D gene is possibly TRBD1 (7 bases). Germline V CDR1 and CDR2: MNHNY, SVGAGI (reference sequence). Trimming shortened V by 2 bases and J by 1 base, and 10 bases separated the two germline ends. This CDR3 contains 15 residues. The CDR3 is CASSYIRGGTDTQYF. Written as DNA, the CDR3 is TGTGCCAGCAGTTACATCAGGGGGGGCACAGATACGCAGTATTTT.